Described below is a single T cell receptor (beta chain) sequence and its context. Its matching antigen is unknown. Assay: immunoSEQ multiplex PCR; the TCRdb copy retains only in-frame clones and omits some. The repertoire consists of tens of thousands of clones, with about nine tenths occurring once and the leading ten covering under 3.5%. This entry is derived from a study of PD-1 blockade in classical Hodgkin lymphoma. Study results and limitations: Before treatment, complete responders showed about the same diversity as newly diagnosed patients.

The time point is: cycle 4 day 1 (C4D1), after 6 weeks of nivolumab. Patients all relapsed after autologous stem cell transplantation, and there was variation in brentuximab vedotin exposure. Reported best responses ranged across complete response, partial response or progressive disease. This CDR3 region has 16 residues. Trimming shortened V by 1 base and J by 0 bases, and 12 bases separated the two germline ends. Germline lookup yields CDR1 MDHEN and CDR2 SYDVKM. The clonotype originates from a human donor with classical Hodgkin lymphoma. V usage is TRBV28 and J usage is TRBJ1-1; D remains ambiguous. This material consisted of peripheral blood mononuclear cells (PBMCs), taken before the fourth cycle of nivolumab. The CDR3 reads CASSLSLVVMNTEAFF. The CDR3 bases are TGTGCCAGCAGTTTATCGCTAGTAGTGATGAACACTGAAGCTTTCTTT.